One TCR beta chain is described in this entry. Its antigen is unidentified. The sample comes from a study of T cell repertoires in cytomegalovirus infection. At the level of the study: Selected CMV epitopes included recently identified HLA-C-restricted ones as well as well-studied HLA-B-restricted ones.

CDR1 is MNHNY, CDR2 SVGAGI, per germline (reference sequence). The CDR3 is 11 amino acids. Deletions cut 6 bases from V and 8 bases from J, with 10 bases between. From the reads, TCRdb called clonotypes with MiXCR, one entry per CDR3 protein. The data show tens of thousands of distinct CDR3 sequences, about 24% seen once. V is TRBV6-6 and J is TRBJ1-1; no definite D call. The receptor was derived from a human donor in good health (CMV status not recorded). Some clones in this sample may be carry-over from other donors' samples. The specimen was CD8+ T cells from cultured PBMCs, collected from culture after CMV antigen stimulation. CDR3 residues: CASSLGSEAFF. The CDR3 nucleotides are TGTGCCAGCAGCCTGGGGTCAGAAGCTTTCTTT.